The present entry profiles one TCR beta chain with its context. What it recognizes is unknown. The sample belongs to a study of cytomegalovirus exposure and HLA in healthy donors. The germline gives CDR1 SGHRS, CDR2 YFSETQ. V shed 4 bases and J shed 0 bases, with 17 bases lying between them. The CDR3 is 18 amino acids. Whole-study findings and limits: Serostatus for CMV was the only available immune exposure information.

The PCR used 60 Vbeta and 13 Jbeta primers. Sequencing was performed with immunoSEQ multiplex PCR; in TCRdb, only in-frame clones are kept and a portion is missing. This sample has about 220,000 clones, with approximately 68% found just once. The gene calls are TRBV5-1 and TRBJ1-6; tentative D call: TRBD1 (5 bases). What was sequenced was PBMCs. The source of this sequence is a woman aged 30 to 39 in good health and CMV-seronegative. CDR3 region: CASSPTPGASSYNSPLHF. The CDR3, as DNA: TGCGCCAGCAGCCCGACACCTGGGGCGAGCTCCTATAATTCACCCCTCCACTTT.